This record concerns one TCR beta chain sequence. In this sample, this clone turned up once. Its antigen has not been determined. Base qualities are not recorded, but no much larger clone differs from it by a single base. These data are taken from a study of blood T cell repertoires in COVID-19 (dated by TCRdb to 2020 to 2022). A note on the overall study: Samples covering the acute and convalescent phases of COVID-19 were provided by collaborators in the United States, Italy and Spain. The prospective study material was composed of cDNA or gDNA derived from T cells, B-cell-depleted T cells, or PBMCs. Deeply sampled blood TCRbeta repertoires from subjects exposed to, actively infected with, or recovered from COVID-19 were included in the dataset. A freely available public database, intended as a resource for researchers studying the immune response to SARS-CoV-2, is where the repertoires were released. The samples were drawn from the first 160 participants of the ongoing ImmuneRACE study and from more than 1,000 subjects provided by 6 global collaborators. Nearly every sample came with metadata listing a de-identified subject ID, COVID-19 status, age in years and sex. Where available, HLA class I and class II types were taken from metadata supplied by the sample provider and were not determined by assay-based typing.

Overall results and qualifications from the work: The amount of clinical and demographic metadata varied by source and participant and was provided uncurated.

The collaborating institutions used their own protocols to collect whole blood in K2EDTA tubes. For TCRbeta analysis, collaborators shipped samples in one of three forms: frozen whole blood, isolated PBMCs, or DNA extracted from either of those sample types. TCRbeta CDR3 regions were amplified from genomic DNA using the immunoSEQ Assay, a bias-controlled multiplex PCR. Per the original workflow: Within the assay, amplification of reference gene primers was used to estimate how many nucleated cells each sample contained. To quantify the absolute abundance of each unique TCRbeta CDR3 rearrangement, sequence reads were collapsed and filtered. For each sample, productive Simpson clonality was calculated by taking the square root of Simpson's diversity index across productive rearrangements. TCRdb stores this immuneACCESS table with in-frame sequences only. Part of the clones is absent; in the studies checked, under half of the shortfall reflects unresolved V genes, and no reason is known for the rest. The V and J calls and clone size were taken over from that table, and D and trimming were inferred from the DNA. The sample table contains under 350,000 clones; only one count was recorded for about 85% of them. The top ten constitute less than 4% of the sample.

The receptor comes from a man aged 18 to 29 with active or convalescent COVID-19. The source material was peripheral blood.

In nucleotides, the sequence is TGTGCCAGCACCCTAGCGGATAATTCACCCCTCCACTTT. It translates to CASTLADNSPLHF. The chain uses TRBV28 and TRBJ1-6, with no D gene named confidently. CDR1 and CDR2 are read off the germline V gene as MDHEN and SYDVKM. The CDR3, cysteine through phenylalanine, is 13 amino acids long. The read is trimmed to its CDR3 DNA, 39 bases read in frame from base 1. Relative to germline, V is 7 bases shorter and J is 5 bases shorter, with 9 bases between their ends.